These 25 T cell receptor beta chains were all obtained from the same sample, sequenced in a study of T cell responses to AZD1222 COVID-19 vaccine. Here immunoSEQ multiplex PCR was the method, and the copy in TCRdb shows in-frame clones only, minus some. The table has 100,000 to 150,000 clones, around 90% seen once. The source was peripheral blood, collected on day 0 of AZD1222 vaccination. These receptors all stem from an adult in good health.

This clone has a handful of counts. The chain combines TRBV7-8 with TRBJ1-6, with 7 bases aligning to TRBD1. Unmatched junction bases numbered 0, after V lost 0 bases and J lost 1 base. CDR1 is SGHVS and CDR2 is FQNEAQ in the germline V gene. The CDR3 extends over 16 amino acids. The CDR3 DNA follows: TGTGCCAGCAGCTTAGCACAGGGGTCCTATAATTCACCCCTCCACTTT. This encodes CASSLAQGSYNSPLHF.

With respect to this clone: Other DNA sequences from this sample encode an identical CDR3 as well. The chain combines TRBV30 with TRBJ1-6; perhaps TRBD1 as D (5 bases). This CDR3 is built from 13 residues. Germline V lookup: CDR1 GTSNPN, CDR2 SVGIG (reference sequence). Trimming removed 3 bases from V and 7 bases from J, with 10 bases in between. The CDR3 protein is CAWSQGYNSPLHF. The CDR3 coding sequence is TGTGCCTGGAGCCAGGGATACAATTCACCCCTCCACTTT. The entire variable domain, with the rest obtained from reference TRBV30 and TRBJ1-6, is as follows: SQTIHQWPATLVQPVGSPLSLECTVEGTSNPNLYWYRQAAGRGLQLLFYSVGIGQISSEVPQNLSASRPQDRQFILSSKKLLLSDSGFYLCAWSQGYNSPLHFGNGTRLTVT.

This clone appeared once. The chain links TRBV28 to TRBJ1-3; D gene unclear. The CDR3 length is 14 residues. V was cut by 3 bases and J by 2 bases, with 8 bases left in between. Germline-derived CDR1 and CDR2 are MDHEN and SYDVKM. The CDR3 DNA follows: TGTGCCAGCAGTTTGCAGATCGCTGGAAACACCATATATTTT. Translating it yields CASSLQIAGNTIYF.

The rearrangement uses TRBV4-1 and TRBJ2-2, with a possible D match to TRBD1 (5 bases). Germline loops: CDR1 MGHRA, CDR2 YSYEKL. With 1 base removed from V and 2 bases from J, the gap between germline ends came to 11 bases. The CDR3 covers 16 residues. CDR3 sequence: CASSQGYRPNTGELFF. The CDR3 DNA is TGCGCCAGCAGCCAAGGGTACAGGCCCAACACCGGGGAGCTGTTTTTT.

This chain connects TRBV20-1 to TRBJ1-2; TRBD1 might be the D (6 bases). Per the germline V gene, CDR1 is DFQATT and CDR2 is SNEGSKA (reference sequence). V lost 3 bases to trimming and J lost 3 bases, with 14 bases between them. CDR3 length: 14 amino acids. CDR3 nucleotides: TGCAGTGCTAGTAATGGAGGGGGAGACTATGGCTACACCTTC. This sequence encodes CSASNGGGDYGYTF.

The chain links TRBV7-9 to TRBJ2-1; TRBD2 agrees at 9 bases. V shed 5 bases and J 4 bases; nucleotides not matched to a gene: 9. The length of the CDR3 is 16 residues. CDR1 and CDR2 (germline): SEHNR, FQNEAQ (reference sequence). This CDR3 is CASSITPSGIYNEQFF. CDR3 DNA: TGTGCCAGCAGCATAACCCCTAGCGGGATTTACAATGAGCAGTTCTTC.

The rearrangement uses TRBV7-9 and TRBJ1-5; no reliable D call. Germline V gene data show CDR1 as SEHNR and CDR2 as FQNEAQ (reference sequence). The V end lost 5 bases, the J end lost 5 bases, and 7 bases lay between the germline ends. The CDR3 is 12 residues long. Here the CDR3 reads CASSIGDQPQHF. CDR3 sequence (DNA): TGTGCCAGCAGCATAGGTGATCAGCCCCAGCATTTT. The whole variable domain, filled in from reference TRBV7-9 and TRBJ1-5, reads DTGVSQNPRHKITKRGQNVTFRCDPISEHNRLYWYRQTLGQGPEFLTYFQNEAQLEKSRLLSDRFSAERPKGSFSTLEIQRTEQGDSAMYLCASSIGDQPQHFGDGTRLSIL.

The genes are TRBV2 and TRBJ2-5; either TRBD1 or TRBD2 may fit D (5 bases each). V was clipped by 1 base and J by 5 bases, with 11 bases between them. CDR3 length: 14 amino acids. Germline lookup yields CDR1 SNHLY and CDR2 FYNNEI. For the CDR3, the DNA is TGTGCCAGCAGTGAAGTTGAGGGGCTGGAGACCCAGTACTTC. Its protein product is CASSEVEGLETQYF.

This chain connects TRBV5-1 to TRBJ1-1, with 11 bases aligning to TRBD1. This CDR3 contains 15 residues. J was trimmed by 4 bases and V by 1 base; bases with no gene match: 3. CDR1 is SGHRS, CDR2 YFSETQ, per germline. Written as DNA, the CDR3 is TGCGCCAGCAGCTTGAGGGGACAGGGGGTCACTGAAGCTTTCTTT. Protein product: CASSLRGQGVTEAFF.

This clone was counted between two and nine times. The chain recombines TRBV9 with TRBJ1-6; D call uncertain. V lost 3 bases, J lost 0 bases, and 10 bases lay in between. The CDR3 totals 16 residues. Per germline, CDR1 SGDLS and CDR2 YYNGEE. The CDR3 protein is CASSEGTSSYNSPLHF. The DNA of the CDR3 is TGTGCCAGCAGCGAGGGCACCAGCTCCTATAATTCACCCCTCCACTTT.

The chain is built from TRBV5-5 and TRBJ2-7; tentatively, D is TRBD1 (7 bases). The V gene lost 4 bases and the J gene lost 1 base, with 15 bases spanning the gap. Germline-derived CDR1 and CDR2 are SGHKS and YYEKEE (reference sequence). This CDR3 is built from 15 residues. The CDR3 DNA follows: TGTGCCAGCAGCCCCGGCGGGACAGTTTCCTACGAGCAGTACTTC. It encodes CASSPGGTVSYEQYF.

The V gene is TRBV6-5, the J gene TRBJ1-6; a possible D gene is TRBD1 (5 bases). The germline V and J ends were trimmed by 7 bases and 8 bases, with 18 bases remaining between them. The CDR3 runs 15 residues. Germline V gene data show CDR1 as MNHEY and CDR2 as SVGAGI. CDR3 coding DNA: TGTGCCAGCATGGTCTGGGGCGAGGCCGATTCACCCCTCCACTTT. This translates into CASMVWGEADSPLHF.

This clone was detected once. The chain joins TRBV6-5 to TRBJ1-3; D might be TRBD1 (5 bases). The germline V gene encodes CDR1 MNHEY and CDR2 SVGAGI. The CDR3 totals 15 residues. V lost 6 bases and J 5 bases, leaving 17 bases between the germline ends. The chain's CDR3 is CASRQSGTSRNTIYF. The DNA for the CDR3 is TGTGCCAGCAGACAATCGGGGACGTCGAGAAACACCATATATTTT.

The rearrangement joins TRBV5-1 to TRBJ1-4, with 9 positions matching TRBD1. CDR1 is SGHRS, CDR2 YFSETQ, per germline. CDR3 length equals 14 residues. V was pared by 5 bases and J by 7 bases, with 6 bases of the junction left unmatched. In DNA form, the CDR3 reads TGCGCCAGCAGTTTACAGGGGGCGCGTGAAAAACTGTTTTTT. Protein sequence: CASSLQGAREKLFF.

The chain couples TRBV9 to TRBJ2-5; no clear D. CDR3 size: 13 residues. The V gene's germline CDR1 is SGDLS and CDR2 YYNGEE. V was trimmed by 0 bases and J by 1 base, leaving 4 bases between them. CDR3 residues: CASSVGAQETQYF. Here the CDR3 DNA reads TGTGCCAGCAGCGTAGGTGCCCAAGAGACCCAGTACTTC.

The chain has TRBV19 and TRBJ1-3; 12 nucleotides align to TRBD1. The trim removed 4 bases at V and 2 bases at J, leaving 3 bases unmatched. This CDR3 region has 16 residues. Germline loops: CDR1 LNHDA, CDR2 SQIVND (reference sequence). CDR3 region: CASSTGDRGPGNTIYF. CDR3 coding DNA: TGTGCCAGTAGTACCGGGGACAGGGGGCCTGGAAACACCATATATTTT.

This clone is a singleton in its sample. This sequence joins TRBV2 and TRBJ1-5, with TRBD1 matching 8 bases. Germline CDR1 reads SNHLY; CDR2 reads FYNNEI. Germline trimming cut 0 bases from V and 0 bases from J; bases unmatched to any gene: 10. The CDR3 is 19 residues long. The CDR3 protein is CASSEALQGVPYSNQPQHF. As DNA, the CDR3 is TGTGCCAGCAGTGAAGCGCTACAGGGGGTCCCTTATAGCAATCAGCCCCAGCATTTT.

The CDR3 DNA reads TGTGCCAGCAGTCAATGGACGGGAGACTATTCACCCCTCCACTTT. This translates into CASSQWTGDYSPLHF. The J gene is TRBJ1-6, the V gene TRBV6-5; no firm D call. Germline loops: CDR1 MNHEY, CDR2 SVGAGI. Trimming cost V 5 bases and J 8 bases, with 16 bases left between them. There are 15 residues in the CDR3.

The V gene is TRBV5-5, the J gene TRBJ1-3; no clear D gene. The V end was cut by 0 bases, the J end by 6 bases, with 10 bases between. This CDR3 has 14 residues. Germline V gives CDR1 SGHKS, CDR2 YYEKEE (reference sequence). The CDR3 is CASSLEGILNTIYF. DNA of the CDR3: TGTGCCAGCAGCTTGGAAGGGATCTTAAACACCATATATTTT.

This chain uses TRBV6-2 or TRBV6-3 with TRBJ1-2; 7 bases agree with TRBD1. The germline V gene encodes CDR1 MNHEY and CDR2 SVGEGT. V lost 4 bases to trimming and J lost 4 bases; unmatched junction nucleotides: 3. This CDR3 spans 13 amino acids. In DNA, the CDR3 is TGTGCCAGCAGTTCGGGACAGACCTATGGCTACACCTTC. Its protein is CASSSGQTYGYTF.

This clone turned up a few times. The V and J genes are TRBV2 and TRBJ1-2; 7 bases line up with TRBD1. The CDR3 is 15 amino acids. Germline values: CDR1 SNHLY, CDR2 FYNNEI. Trimming took 5 bases from V and 2 from J; bases not matched to a gene: 8. The CDR3 DNA sequence: TGTGCCAGCAGTATGACAGGGCTGGTCAACTATGGCTACACCTTC. This encodes CASSMTGLVNYGYTF.

V and J are TRBV2 and TRBJ1-1; D not certain. V lost 1 base, J lost 5 bases, and 8 bases lay in between. Germline CDR1 SNHLY, CDR2 FYNNEI. This CDR3 region has 13 residues. The CDR3 DNA reads TGTGCCAGCAGTGAAGACAGCCATACTGAAGCTTTCTTT. It encodes CASSEDSHTEAFF.

The rearrangement joins TRBV5-1 to TRBJ1-3; D gene uncertain. Germline assignment: CDR1 SGHRS and CDR2 YFSETQ. CDR3 length equals 17 residues. V shed 3 bases and J shed 0 bases, with 16 bases lying between them. CDR3 sequence: CASSYSPVQSSGNTIYF. For the CDR3, the DNA is TGCGCCAGCAGCTACTCCCCGGTTCAAAGCTCTGGAAACACCATATATTTT.

This chain uses TRBV2 with TRBJ1-5; D call uncertain. This CDR3 region has 14 residues. Germline-derived CDR1 and CDR2 are SNHLY and FYNNEI. The germline V and J ends were trimmed by 4 bases and 4 bases, with 11 bases remaining between them. CDR3 DNA sequence: TGTGCCAGCAGTGGCTCAGATTGGAATCAGCCCCAGCATTTT. It yields the protein CASSGSDWNQPQHF.

This chain links TRBV19 with TRBJ1-5; TRBD1 matches 9 bases. J lost 5 bases, V lost 7 bases, and 6 bases had no gene match. Germline V gives CDR1 LNHDA, CDR2 SQIVND (reference sequence). The CDR3 extends over 14 amino acids. CDR3 region: CASTDRGRDQPQHF. In DNA form, the CDR3 reads TGTGCCAGTACGGACAGGGGAAGGGATCAGCCCCAGCATTTT.